This T cell receptor (beta chain) stems from a study of T cell responses to AZD1222 COVID-19 vaccine. Study background: Second doses at about 4 or about 12 weeks were pooled.

Sequencing was performed with immunoSEQ multiplex PCR; in TCRdb, only in-frame clones are kept and a portion is missing. Here the sample spans over 95,000 clones, more than 85% being singletons. Findings of the study overall: Repertoire sampling happened only post peak T cell response.

This CDR3 contains 11 residues. V lost 5 bases to trimming and J lost 0 bases, with 0 bases between them. Looked up from germline, CDR1 is MNHEY and CDR2 is SVGAGI. This clone was counted between two and nine times. Its specificity is not known. The receptor comes from an adult in good health. The chain joins TRBV6-5 to TRBJ2-3; D gene unclear. The material sequenced was peripheral blood, taken on day 0 of AZD1222 vaccination. The CDR3 is CASSSTDTQYF. The CDR3 region has the DNA TGTGCCAGCAGTAGCACAGATACGCAGTATTTT.